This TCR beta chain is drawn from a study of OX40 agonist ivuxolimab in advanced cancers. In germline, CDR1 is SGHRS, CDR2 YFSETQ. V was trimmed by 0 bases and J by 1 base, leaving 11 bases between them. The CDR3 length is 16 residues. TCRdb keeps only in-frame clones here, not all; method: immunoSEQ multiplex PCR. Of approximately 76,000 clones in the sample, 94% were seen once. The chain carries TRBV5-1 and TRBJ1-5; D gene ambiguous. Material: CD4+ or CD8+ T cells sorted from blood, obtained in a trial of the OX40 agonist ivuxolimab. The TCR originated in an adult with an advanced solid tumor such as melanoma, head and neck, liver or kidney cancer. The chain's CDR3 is CASSLDGSRSNQPQHF. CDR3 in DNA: TGCGCCAGCAGCTTGGACGGCTCTAGGAGCAATCAGCCCCAGCATTTT.